This T cell receptor (beta chain) is from a study of memory CD4+ T cells and cytomegalovirus serostatus. The table came from immunoSEQ multiplex PCR; TCRdb's copy has only in-frame clones and leaves some out. The table has 75,000 to 90,000 clones, more than 70% seen once. Turning to this clone: Its antigen is not identified.

This CDR3 spans 16 amino acids. The germline gives CDR1 SGHRS, CDR2 YFSETQ. Trimming cost V 0 bases and J 8 bases; bases outside gene matches: 7. Study-wide findings and caveats: Median bootstrapped AUC for CMV status was roughly 0.95 originally, approximately 0.9 US-trained.

The sort gate was single viable CD3+CD4+CD8-CD45RO+ cells for memory CD4+ T cells. Donors' CMV status reflects serum IgG against pp150, pp28, p38, p52. The sequenced sample consisted of memory CD4+ T cells from blood. The genes are TRBV5-1 and TRBJ2-1; 11 bases are a match to TRBD1. The clonotype originates from an adult in good health and CMV-seronegative. Written as DNA, the CDR3 is TGCGCCAGCAGCTTGGATGGACAGGGGGCTTTTTATGAGCAGTTCTTC. The encoded protein is CASSLDGQGAFYEQFF.